Below are 32 T cell receptor beta chains sequenced from a single sample in a study of cytomegalovirus exposure and HLA in healthy donors. TCRdb's copy holds only in-frame clones and misses some; the assay was immunoSEQ multiplex PCR. This table holds some 140,000 clones, roughly 90% found once. The sample consisted of PBMCs. The receptors were gathered from a man between 18 and 35 years old in good health and CMV-seropositive.

V gene TRBV7-9 combines with J gene TRBJ2-7; D uncertain. From germline, CDR1 is SEHNR and CDR2 FQNEAQ (reference sequence). Trimming cost V 4 bases and J 3 bases, with 10 bases left between them. This CDR3 is built from 13 residues. The DNA of the CDR3 is TGTGCCAGCAGCTCCCCAAACAGCTACGAGCAGTACTTC. Translated, it gives CASSSPNSYEQYF.

The CDR3 region has the DNA TGTGCCACCAGCAGAGTTGGTTCGGATGGCTACACCTTC. Encoded protein: CATSRVGSDGYTF. The gene calls are TRBV15 and TRBJ1-2; unclear D gene. The V and J ends lost 1 base and 6 bases respectively, with 9 bases between them. Germline lookup yields CDR1 LNHNV and CDR2 YYDKDF (reference sequence). The CDR3 spans 13 residues.

This chain links TRBV6-6 with TRBJ2-3; D is uncertain. V shed 6 bases and J shed 5 bases, with 9 bases lying between them. Germline values: CDR1 MNHNY, CDR2 SVGAGI (reference sequence). The CDR3 is 12 residues long. The CDR3 sequence: CASSPPGDTQYF. The CDR3 nucleotides are TGTGCCAGCAGCCCCCCAGGAGATACGCAGTATTTT.

This clone came up once. The V call is TRBV6-5, the J call TRBJ1-1; TRBD1 might be the D (6 bases). Germline V gene sequence: CDR1 MNHEY, CDR2 SVGAGI. Trimming cost V 6 bases and J 6 bases, with 14 bases left between them. This CDR3 has 13 amino acids. The CDR3 DNA reads as TGTGCCAGCAGGGACACAGGGTTATCTGAAGCTTTCTTT. Its protein is CASRDTGLSEAFF.

V gene TRBV25-1 combines with J gene TRBJ1-2; D ambiguous. Trimming removed 5 bases from V and 5 bases from J, with 12 bases in between. The CDR3 extends over 13 amino acids. CDR1 MGHDK and CDR2 SYGVNS come from the germline V gene. The CDR3 region has the DNA TGTGCCAGCAGTTCAATGAGCCAATATGGCTACACCTTC. As protein: CASSSMSQYGYTF.

A few counts support this clone. This chain uses TRBV28 with TRBJ2-7, with D perhaps TRBD2 (6 bases). There are 14 residues in the CDR3. Germline values: CDR1 MDHEN, CDR2 SYDVKM. With 3 bases removed from V and 2 bases from J, the gap between germline ends came to 11 bases. The CDR3 DNA sequence: TGTGCCAGCAGTTTGGAGGGTAGCGCCTACGAGCAGTACTTC. It is translated as CASSLEGSAYEQYF.

The chain has TRBV7-2 and TRBJ1-2, with 11 bases lining up with TRBD1. The germline V gene has CDR1 SGHTA and CDR2 FQGNSA. This CDR3 spans 17 amino acids. Trimming took 0 bases from V and 4 from J; bases not matched to a gene: 7. CDR3 in DNA: TGTGCCAGCAGCTTAGCCTACGGGACAGGGGGGATCTATGGCTACACCTTC. Protein sequence: CASSLAYGTGGIYGYTF.

The chain combines TRBV29-1 with TRBJ2-7, with TRBD1 matching over 8 bases. The V gene's germline CDR1 is SQVTM and CDR2 ANQGSEA. V shed 4 bases and J 5 bases; nucleotides not matched to a gene: 7. The CDR3 is made up of 13 amino acids. CDR3 in DNA: TGCAGCGTTGCAAAGGACAGGGCAGACGAGCAGTACTTC. Translating it yields CSVAKDRADEQYF.

V gene TRBV5-6 combines with J gene TRBJ2-3, with 10 nucleotides matching TRBD2. Germline V gene data show CDR1 as SGHDT and CDR2 as YYEEEE. CDR3 size: 18 residues. V trimming: 4 bases; J trimming: 1 base; junction bases outside the gene matches: 12. The CDR3 DNA is TGTGCCAGCAGCCCAACGGGTAGCGGGAGGAGAGGCACAGATACGCAGTATTTT. Residues: CASSPTGSGRRGTDTQYF.

The J gene is TRBJ2-2, the V gene TRBV7-9; tentatively, D is TRBD1 (5 bases). This CDR3 is 12 amino acids long. Trimming left V 6 bases short and J 6 bases short, with 8 bases between. Germline V gene sequence: CDR1 SEHNR, CDR2 FQNEAQ (reference sequence). CDR3 in DNA: TGTGCCAGCAGTCTCAGGGCCGGGGAGCTGTTTTTT. Residues: CASSLRAGELFF.

The V and J genes are TRBV28 and TRBJ2-5; D not resolved. V was cut by 7 bases and J by 4 bases, with 7 bases left in between. The germline V gene has CDR1 MDHEN and CDR2 SYDVKM. The CDR3 sequence is 11 residues long. CDR3: CASNSGETQYF. The CDR3 DNA is TGTGCCAGCAATTCGGGAGAGACCCAGTACTTC.

V is TRBV1 and J is TRBJ2-5; the D call TRBD2 from the table was never checked on the DNA. TRBV1 is a pseudogene segment. The length of the CDR3 is 19 residues. CDR3 protein: CTSSQASSGRAAGQETQYF. The CDR3 DNA sequence: TGCACCAGCAGCCAAGCTTCCAGCGGGAGGGCCGCAGGTCAAGAGACCCAGTACTTC.

The chain has TRBV4-1 and TRBJ1-5; 9 nucleotides agree with TRBD1. The trim removed 1 base at V and 2 bases at J, leaving 6 bases unmatched. Germline CDR1 is MGHRA and CDR2 is YSYEKL. CDR3 length equals 17 residues. Here the CDR3 DNA reads TGCGCCAGCAGCCAAGTGGGGACAGGGACGGGCAATCAGCCCCAGCATTTT. Its translation: CASSQVGTGTGNQPQHF.

This chain uses TRBV15 with TRBJ2-7; 8 nucleotides match TRBD2. The CDR3 is 14 residues long. Germline values: CDR1 LNHNV, CDR2 YYDKDF (reference sequence). The V segment lost 3 bases and the J segment 2 bases; nucleotides outside the gene matches: 3. CDR3 region: CATSRTGGAYEQYF. CDR3 sequence (DNA): TGTGCCACCAGCAGGACCGGGGGGGCCTACGAGCAGTACTTC.

This chain links TRBV5-4 with TRBJ1-5; D may be TRBD1 (6 bases). The germline V gene has CDR1 SGHNT and CDR2 YYREEE (reference sequence). V was shortened by 0 bases and J by 2 bases, with 9 bases between the two germline ends. The CDR3 loop spans 15 amino acids. Here the CDR3 DNA reads TGTGCCAGCAGCTTGGAACCAGGGGGCAATCAGCCCCAGCATTTT. It translates to CASSLEPGGNQPQHF.

J is TRBJ2-1 and V is TRBV14; 7 bases fit TRBD2. The CDR3 contains 15 residues. V shed 6 bases and J 4 bases; nucleotides not matched to a gene: 9. The germline CDR1 and CDR2 sequences are SGHDN and FVKESK. CDR3 sequence (DNA): TGTGCCAGCAGAAAGAGCACTAGCGCTTACAATGAGCAGTTCTTC. The encoded protein is CASRKSTSAYNEQFF. Based on the CDR3 plus reference TRBV14 and TRBJ2-1, the full variable domain is EAGVTQFPSHSVIEKGQTVTLRCDPISGHDNLYWYRRVMGKEIKFLLHFVKESKQDESGMPNNRFLAERTGGTYSTLKVQPAELEDSGVYFCASRKSTSAYNEQFFGPGTRLTVL.

The chain combines TRBV27 with TRBJ2-7; 10 bases are shared with TRBD2. Looked up from germline, CDR1 is MNHEY and CDR2 is SMNVEV (reference sequence). V lost 2 bases to trimming and J lost 0 bases; unmatched junction nucleotides: 7. The CDR3 totals 17 residues. The CDR3 DNA is TGTGCCAGCAGTTTAGCTACTAGCGGGACACACTCCTACGAGCAGTACTTC. It translates to CASSLATSGTHSYEQYF.

The chain recombines TRBV19 with TRBJ1-1; D unresolved. The CDR3 consists of 15 residues. With 3 bases removed from V and 0 bases from J, the gap between germline ends came to 11 bases. Germline CDR1 and CDR2: LNHDA and SQIVND (reference sequence). CDR3 residues: CASSIERLMNTEAFF. CDR3 bases: TGTGCCAGTAGTATTGAGCGACTCATGAACACTGAAGCTTTCTTT.

J is TRBJ1-6 and V is TRBV5-6, with D perhaps matching TRBD1 (5 bases). The CDR3 has 16 amino acids. V lost 2 bases and J 2 bases, leaving 11 bases between the germline ends. The germline V gene encodes CDR1 SGHDT and CDR2 YYEEEE. CDR3 coding DNA: TGTGCCAGCAGCTTAAGGACGGGGGCCTATAATTCACCCCTCCACTTT. Translating it yields CASSLRTGAYNSPLHF.

The rearrangement links TRBV9 to TRBJ1-1; D remains ambiguous. The CDR3 consists of 15 residues. V was shortened by 0 bases and J by 1 base, with 10 bases between the two germline ends. CDR1 is SGDLS and CDR2 is YYNGEE in the germline V gene. CDR3 DNA sequence: TGTGCCAGCAGCGTAGGGGAGGGTTGGAACACTGAAGCTTTCTTT. Translation gives CASSVGEGWNTEAFF.

This clone was counted a single time. V gene TRBV28 combines with J gene TRBJ2-2; D gene unclear. Looked up from germline, CDR1 is MDHEN and CDR2 is SYDVKM. V was cut by 6 bases and J by 1 base, with 15 bases left in between. This CDR3 comprises 16 residues. The CDR3 DNA sequence: TGTGCCAGCAGCCCCACGACACGATTGAACACCGGGGAGCTGTTTTTT. This sequence encodes CASSPTTRLNTGELFF.

This clone showed up just once. The J gene is TRBJ1-5, the V gene TRBV14; a possible D gene is TRBD1 (6 bases). The CDR3 covers 14 residues. V lost 10 bases and J lost 4, with 17 bases in between. Germline loops: CDR1 SGHDN, CDR2 FVKESK. The CDR3 reads CAIPMTGPNQPQHF. The CDR3 bases are TGTGCCATCCCCATGACAGGCCCGAATCAGCCCCAGCATTTT.

The chain recombines TRBV4-1 with TRBJ2-7; tentative D call: TRBD1 (6 bases). V was pared by 1 base and J by 2 bases, with 18 bases between. The CDR3 extends over 17 amino acids. CDR1 and CDR2 (germline): MGHRA, YSYEKL. Written as DNA, the CDR3 is TGCGCCAGCAGCCAAGCCACAGGACAGCACTTTCCCTACGAGCAGTACTTC. Encoded protein: CASSQATGQHFPYEQYF.

The chain uses TRBV7-3 and TRBJ2-5, with 11 bases identical to TRBD1. Looked up from germline, CDR1 is SGHTA and CDR2 is FQGTGA. After removal of 5 bases from V and 5 bases from J, the junction contained 7 bases not matched to a gene. The CDR3 is 15 residues long. The CDR3 region is CASSAGTGGRETQYF. Written as DNA, the CDR3 is TGTGCCAGCAGCGCCGGGACAGGGGGACGGGAGACCCAGTACTTC.

This chain links TRBV4-3 with TRBJ1-2, with D perhaps TRBD1 (6 bases). Between the trimmed V and J ends, which lost 0 bases and 8 bases, there was a span of 22 bases. Germline V lookup: CDR1 LGHNA, CDR2 YSLEER. The length of the CDR3 is 17 residues. DNA of the CDR3: TGCGCCAGCAGCCAAGATCGGTTCTTGGTGGGGGCTAGAGGCTACACCTTC. Amino acid sequence: CASSQDRFLVGARGYTF.

The rearrangement links TRBV2 to TRBJ2-7; tentative D call: TRBD2 (5 bases). Per germline, CDR1 SNHLY and CDR2 FYNNEI. V gave up 2 bases and J gave up 2 bases, with 16 bases separating them. This CDR3 contains 16 residues. CDR3 sequence reads: CASSETSGRVAYEQYF. The CDR3 DNA reads as TGTGCCAGCAGTGAAACCTCGGGAAGGGTAGCCTACGAGCAGTACTTC.

This clone was seen just once. The V and J genes are TRBV6-5 and TRBJ2-6; D ambiguous. The CDR3 spans 16 residues. V shed 0 bases and J shed 2 bases, with 8 bases lying between them. Germline CDR1 and CDR2: MNHEY and SVGAGI. The CDR3 spells CASSYSRSTGANVLTF. CDR3 bases: TGTGCCAGCAGTTACTCGAGGTCCACTGGGGCCAACGTCCTGACTTTC.

About this clone: Other DNA variants within this sample encode the same CDR3. The V and J genes are TRBV6-5 and TRBJ1-5; possible D gene TRBD1, 6 bases. Germline values: CDR1 MNHEY, CDR2 SVGAGI. Trimming removed 0 bases at V and 4 bases at J, with 10 bases between. This CDR3 spans 15 amino acids. This CDR3 is CASSYSKGGNQPQHF. The CDR3 nucleotides are TGTGCCAGCAGTTACTCTAAGGGGGGGAATCAGCCCCAGCATTTT.

The V gene is TRBV6-5, the J gene TRBJ1-6, with TRBD1 identical over 8 bases. V trimming: 6 bases; J trimming: 7 bases; junction bases outside the gene matches: 5. The CDR3 contains 14 residues. Germline CDR1 MNHEY, CDR2 SVGAGI. In DNA, the CDR3 is TGTGCCAGCAGCTCAGACAGGGGAAATTCACCCCTCCACTTT. Amino acids: CASSSDRGNSPLHF.

This chain joins TRBV6-4 and TRBJ1-1; no definite D call. V was cut by 4 bases and J by 6 bases, with 9 bases left in between. This CDR3 is 12 amino acids long. Germline CDR1 is MRHNA and CDR2 is SNTAGT. DNA of the CDR3: TGTGCCAGCAGTGTCGGGTACGCTGAAGCTTTCTTT. Translation: CASSVGYAEAFF.

This clone was seen a few times. V and J are TRBV29-1 and TRBJ1-5; D gene unclear. The V gene lost 4 bases and the J gene lost 5 bases, with 9 bases spanning the gap. Germline V gives CDR1 SQVTM, CDR2 ANQGSEA. The CDR3 runs 12 residues. The CDR3 region has the DNA TGCAGCGTTGGAGGGCTTGATCAGCCCCAGCATTTT. Translated, it gives CSVGGLDQPQHF.

A single count supports this clone. The chain recombines TRBV6-6 with TRBJ1-1, with 7 bases identical to TRBD1. After removal of 6 bases from V and 1 base from J, the junction contained 5 bases not matched to a gene. This CDR3 spans 14 amino acids. The germline gives CDR1 MNHNY, CDR2 SVGAGI (reference sequence). The CDR3, as DNA: TGTGCCAGCAGATTCAGGGGGGAGAACACTGAAGCTTTCTTT. Residues: CASRFRGENTEAFF.